These T cell receptor beta chains were read from a single sample in a study of blood T cell repertoires in COVID-19. Sequencing was performed with immunoSEQ multiplex PCR; in TCRdb, only in-frame clones are kept and a portion is missing. Seen here are about 130,000 clones, about nine tenths observed once, and the top ten hold approximately 10%. Sample: peripheral blood. All receptors derive from a man over 45 with acute or convalescent COVID-19. CDR3s include the opening cysteine and the closing phenylalanine or tryptophan. Fields, in order: V gene, D gene, J gene, clone size, CDR3 DNA, CDR3 protein. A D gene is named only where the DNA matches it firmly. Size tells how often a clone was seen (once, few, many) or the class of an expanded clone, and some rows leave it out.

v_call: TRBV3-1/TRBV3-2; d_call: TRBD1; j_call: TRBJ2-7; clone_size: few; cdr3_nt: TGTGCCAGCAGCCGGACAGGGGGCATCGACGAGCAGTACTTC; cdr3_aa: CASSRTGGIDEQYF
v_call: TRBV5-1; d_call: NA; j_call: TRBJ1-2; clone_size: NA; cdr3_nt: TGCGCCAGCAGCCCTTCCGGGACTGGTAACTATGGCTACACCTTC; cdr3_aa: CASSPSGTGNYGYTF
v_call: TRBV29-1; d_call: TRBD1; j_call: TRBJ1-1; clone_size: NA; cdr3_nt: TGCAGCGGGAGCCGACAGGGGAACACTGAAGCTTTCTTT; cdr3_aa: CSGSRQGNTEAFF
v_call: TRBV5-4; d_call: NA; j_call: TRBJ1-2; clone_size: NA; cdr3_nt: TGTGCCAGTACCGCGGGGAAAAACTATGGCTACACCTTC; cdr3_aa: CASTAGKNYGYTF
v_call: TRBV28; d_call: NA; j_call: TRBJ2-7; clone_size: few; cdr3_nt: TGTGCCAGCAGTTTTGGGAGGCCCTGGACTCAGACCTACGAGCAGTACTTC; cdr3_aa: CASSFGRPWTQTYEQYF
v_call: TRBV19; d_call: TRBD1; j_call: TRBJ2-3; clone_size: NA; cdr3_nt: TGTGCCAGTAGTATAGCTAGGGGGCCCACAGATACGCAGTATTTT; cdr3_aa: CASSIARGPTDTQYF
v_call: TRBV28; d_call: TRBD2; j_call: TRBJ2-7; clone_size: NA; cdr3_nt: TGTGCCGGGGGGACTAGCGGGAGAAGTAACGAGCAGTACTTC; cdr3_aa: CAGGTSGRSNEQYF
v_call: TRBV6-1; d_call: NA; j_call: TRBJ1-1; clone_size: NA; cdr3_nt: TGTGCCAGCAGTGAACCCGTTACTAGGACTGAAGCTTTCTTT; cdr3_aa: CASSEPVTRTEAFF
v_call: TRBV21-1; d_call: NA; j_call: TRBJ1-4; clone_size: NA; cdr3_nt: TGTGCCAGCAGAAAAAGGGGGGGGGCTCGGAAACTGTTTTTT; cdr3_aa: CASRKRGGARKLFF
v_call: TRBV2; d_call: NA; j_call: TRBJ1-1; clone_size: NA; cdr3_nt: TGTGCCAGCACACCGGCGGGCGTAGCTTTCTTT; cdr3_aa: CASTPAGVAFF
v_call: TRBV10-1; d_call: TRBD2; j_call: TRBJ2-3; clone_size: NA; cdr3_nt: TGCGCCAGCAGCCAGCGGGGTGTCTCAGATACGCAGTATTTT; cdr3_aa: CASSQRGVSDTQYF
v_call: TRBV4-1; d_call: NA; j_call: TRBJ2-1; clone_size: once; cdr3_nt: TGCGCCAGCAGCACTCCGGGACTCCTCAATGAGCAGTTCTTC; cdr3_aa: CASSTPGLLNEQFF
v_call: TRBV10-1; d_call: NA; j_call: TRBJ2-2; clone_size: NA; cdr3_nt: TGCGCCAGCAGTGCCTTCCCCGGCCCGGACACGAACACCGGGGAGCTGTTTTTT; cdr3_aa: CASSAFPGPDTNTGELFF
v_call: TRBV7-2; d_call: TRBD2; j_call: TRBJ2-7; clone_size: NA; cdr3_nt: TGTGCCAGCTCGAGCTTCAGGAGCGGGGTCTACGAGCAGTACTTC; cdr3_aa: CASSSFRSGVYEQYF
v_call: TRBV7-2; d_call: TRBD2; j_call: TRBJ2-1; clone_size: NA; cdr3_nt: TGTGCCAGCAGCTTAGGACTAGCGGCTTACAATGAGCAGTTCTTC; cdr3_aa: CASSLGLAAYNEQFF
v_call: TRBV24-1; d_call: NA; j_call: TRBJ2-5; clone_size: NA; cdr3_nt: TGTGCCACCAGTGATTTGGGGGCAGGGGCCGGAGCAGAGACCCAGTACTTC; cdr3_aa: CATSDLGAGAGAETQYF
v_call: TRBV3-1/TRBV3-2; d_call: TRBD1; j_call: TRBJ1-1; clone_size: NA; cdr3_nt: TGTGCCAGCAGCACAACCCAGGGGGCAAACACTGAAGCTTTCTTT; cdr3_aa: CASSTTQGANTEAFF
v_call: TRBV5-1; d_call: TRBD1; j_call: TRBJ1-6; clone_size: NA; cdr3_nt: TGCGCCAGCGGCCATGCAGGGGGTTCACCCCTCCACTTT; cdr3_aa: CASGHAGGSPLHF
v_call: TRBV19; d_call: NA; j_call: TRBJ1-1; clone_size: once; cdr3_nt: TGTGCCAGTAATCGGGGGGGAGAAGCTTTCTTT; cdr3_aa: CASNRGGEAFF
v_call: TRBV9; d_call: TRBD1; j_call: TRBJ1-1; clone_size: NA; cdr3_nt: TGTGCCAGCAGCGCATTACAGGGGTACACTGAAGCTTTCTTT; cdr3_aa: CASSALQGYTEAFF
v_call: TRBV7-2; d_call: TRBD2; j_call: TRBJ2-5; clone_size: once; cdr3_nt: TGTGCCAGCAGCTTAGGGGTGACTAGCGGAGAGACCCAGTACTTC; cdr3_aa: CASSLGVTSGETQYF
v_call: TRBV2; d_call: TRBD1; j_call: TRBJ1-2; clone_size: NA; cdr3_nt: TGTGCCAGCAGAGCCGGGACAGGGGATCTTGGCTACACCTTC; cdr3_aa: CASRAGTGDLGYTF
v_call: TRBV5-4; d_call: NA; j_call: TRBJ1-5; clone_size: NA; cdr3_nt: TGTGCCAGCAGCGTGTCCGGAGTTAGCAATCAGCCCCAGCATTTT; cdr3_aa: CASSVSGVSNQPQHF
v_call: TRBV15; d_call: TRBD1; j_call: TRBJ1-1; clone_size: NA; cdr3_nt: TGTGCCACCAGCAGGGGGACAGGGACCTACACTGAAGCTTTCTTT; cdr3_aa: CATSRGTGTYTEAFF
v_call: TRBV28; d_call: TRBD1; j_call: TRBJ1-2; clone_size: once; cdr3_nt: TGTGCCAGCAGTTCGGGCCCCGGGACAGCCTATGGCTACACCTTC; cdr3_aa: CASSSGPGTAYGYTF
v_call: TRBV9; d_call: NA; j_call: TRBJ2-3; clone_size: NA; cdr3_nt: TGTGCCAGCAGCCCCCGGAGCGCAAGCACAGATACGCAGTATTTT; cdr3_aa: CASSPRSASTDTQYF
v_call: TRBV27; d_call: NA; j_call: TRBJ1-4; clone_size: once; cdr3_nt: TGTGCCAGCAGTGCATGGACAGTCCCAAATGAAAAACTGTTTTTT; cdr3_aa: CASSAWTVPNEKLFF
v_call: TRBV6-5; d_call: TRBD1; j_call: TRBJ1-2; clone_size: NA; cdr3_nt: TGTGCCAGCAGAGGACAGGAGTTGTATGGCTACACCTTC; cdr3_aa: CASRGQELYGYTF
v_call: TRBV21-1; d_call: NA; j_call: TRBJ1-5; clone_size: NA; cdr3_nt: TGTGCCAGCAGCACCCCACAGGGACAGAATAGCAATCAGCCCCAGCATTTT; cdr3_aa: CASSTPQGQNSNQPQHF
v_call: TRBV7-9; d_call: NA; j_call: TRBJ2-1; clone_size: few; cdr3_nt: TGTGCCAGCAGCCCCCTAGACTCCTACAATGAGCAGTTCTTC; cdr3_aa: CASSPLDSYNEQFF
v_call: TRBV5-1; d_call: TRBD2; j_call: TRBJ2-3; clone_size: NA; cdr3_nt: TGCGCCAGCAGCTTCCAGGGACTAGGCGTAGTAGATACGCAGTATTTT; cdr3_aa: CASSFQGLGVVDTQYF
v_call: TRBV5-1; d_call: TRBD2; j_call: TRBJ2-4; clone_size: NA; cdr3_nt: TGCGCCACCTCCCCTTCCCTAGCGGGAGAGCAGTACTTC; cdr3_aa: CATSPSLAGEQYF
v_call: TRBV6-4; d_call: TRBD2; j_call: TRBJ2-3; clone_size: NA; cdr3_nt: TGTGCCAGCAGTGCCCGACTAGCGGGGGAAACAGATACGCAGTATTTT; cdr3_aa: CASSARLAGETDTQYF
v_call: TRBV19; d_call: NA; j_call: TRBJ1-5; clone_size: NA; cdr3_nt: TGTGCCAGTAGACTACGGGCGGTGGGAGATAGCAATCAGCCCCAGCATTTT; cdr3_aa: CASRLRAVGDSNQPQHF
v_call: TRBV2; d_call: NA; j_call: TRBJ2-7; clone_size: NA; cdr3_nt: TGTGCCAGCAGTGGTCAGGGCTACGAGCAGTACTTC; cdr3_aa: CASSGQGYEQYF
v_call: TRBV6-5; d_call: NA; j_call: TRBJ2-7; clone_size: NA; cdr3_nt: TGTGCCAGCAGCCCCAGGGAAGTCTACGAGCAGTACTTC; cdr3_aa: CASSPREVYEQYF
v_call: TRBV18; d_call: NA; j_call: TRBJ2-2; clone_size: NA; cdr3_nt: TGTGCCAGCTCCCCGCAACGGACTTCGAACACCGGGGAGCTGTTTTTT; cdr3_aa: CASSPQRTSNTGELFF
v_call: TRBV10-3; d_call: NA; j_call: TRBJ1-2; clone_size: NA; cdr3_nt: TGTGCCATCAGTGATACGGATGGCTACACCTTC; cdr3_aa: CAISDTDGYTF
v_call: TRBV7-9; d_call: NA; j_call: TRBJ1-2; clone_size: NA; cdr3_nt: TGTGCCAGCAACCTCAACCAGGGAGGCTATGGCTACACCTTC; cdr3_aa: CASNLNQGGYGYTF
v_call: TRBV10-1; d_call: NA; j_call: TRBJ1-5; clone_size: NA; cdr3_nt: TGCGCCAGCAGTGATGGAGACGTCAATCAGCCCCAGCATTTT; cdr3_aa: CASSDGDVNQPQHF
v_call: TRBV9; d_call: NA; j_call: TRBJ1-2; clone_size: NA; cdr3_nt: TGTGCCAGCAGCGACGTTTGGGGGGAAGGCTATGGCTACACCTTC; cdr3_aa: CASSDVWGEGYGYTF
v_call: TRBV4-1; d_call: TRBD1; j_call: TRBJ1-4; clone_size: NA; cdr3_nt: TGCGCCAGCAGCCAAGTTGTCGGGACAGGGAATGAAAAACTGTTTTTT; cdr3_aa: CASSQVVGTGNEKLFF
v_call: TRBV5-1; d_call: TRBD1; j_call: TRBJ2-7; clone_size: NA; cdr3_nt: TGCGCCAGCAGCCCCGTACCGACAGGGGGTTCCTACGAGCAGTACTTC; cdr3_aa: CASSPVPTGGSYEQYF
v_call: TRBV4-1; d_call: NA; j_call: TRBJ1-6; clone_size: NA; cdr3_nt: TGCGCCAGCAGCCTTCTACCTCCGACAGAAACTTCAAGAAATTCACCCCTCCACTTT; cdr3_aa: CASSLLPPTETSRNSPLHF
v_call: TRBV9; d_call: NA; j_call: TRBJ2-3; clone_size: NA; cdr3_nt: TGTGCCAGCAGTGGACAGATAAGCACAGATACGCAGTATTTT; cdr3_aa: CASSGQISTDTQYF
v_call: TRBV21-1; d_call: NA; j_call: TRBJ2-7; clone_size: NA; cdr3_nt: TGTGCCCCCAAGGGAGGCACCGACGGGACTTTTTTCTACGAGCAGTACTTC; cdr3_aa: CAPKGGTDGTFFYEQYF
v_call: TRBV7-9; d_call: NA; j_call: TRBJ2-1; clone_size: NA; cdr3_nt: TGTGCCAGCAGCTTGTTCCCTAATTACAATGAGCAGTTCTTC; cdr3_aa: CASSLFPNYNEQFF
v_call: TRBV7-9; d_call: NA; j_call: TRBJ2-7; clone_size: NA; cdr3_nt: TGTGCCAGCAGCCCACAGGGCAGCTCCTACGAGCAGTACTTC; cdr3_aa: CASSPQGSSYEQYF
v_call: TRBV7-9; d_call: NA; j_call: TRBJ1-1; clone_size: once; cdr3_nt: TGTGCCAGCAGCTACGGACAGACCGAAGCTTTCTTT; cdr3_aa: CASSYGQTEAFF
v_call: TRBV5-1; d_call: NA; j_call: TRBJ2-1; clone_size: NA; cdr3_nt: TGCGCCAGCGGCACCTCGGTGCGGAATGAGCAGTTCTTC; cdr3_aa: CASGTSVRNEQFF
v_call: TRBV4-1; d_call: NA; j_call: TRBJ1-2; clone_size: NA; cdr3_nt: TGCGCCAGCAGCCATGGAACACAGGCGGCTACTAACTATGGCTACACCTTC; cdr3_aa: CASSHGTQAATNYGYTF
v_call: TRBV28; d_call: TRBD1; j_call: TRBJ1-6; clone_size: NA; cdr3_nt: TGTGCCAGCCGGGACAGGAGCTCCTATAATTCACCCCTCCACTTT; cdr3_aa: CASRDRSSYNSPLHF
v_call: TRBV4-1; d_call: NA; j_call: TRBJ2-7; clone_size: NA; cdr3_nt: TGCGCCAGCAGCCAAGATCAGAGAGTAGCGATCTACGAGCAGTACTTC; cdr3_aa: CASSQDQRVAIYEQYF
v_call: TRBV14; d_call: NA; j_call: TRBJ2-1; clone_size: NA; cdr3_nt: TGTGCCAGCAGCCCGTCTAGCGCTTCCGCCCGGGAGCAGTTCTTC; cdr3_aa: CASSPSSASAREQFF
v_call: TRBV5-5; d_call: TRBD1; j_call: TRBJ2-2; clone_size: NA; cdr3_nt: TGTGCCAGCAGCCCCGGACAGGGGATGAACACCGGGGAGCTGTTTTTT; cdr3_aa: CASSPGQGMNTGELFF